Detailed here is one TCR beta chain. Its antigen is as yet unknown. Researchers processed graft tissue to release intraepithelial and lamina propria lymphocytes. Germline values: CDR1 MNHNY, CDR2 SVGAGI (reference sequence). The germline V and J ends were trimmed by 2 bases and 6 bases, with 8 bases remaining between them. This CDR3 spans 13 amino acids. TCRdb's table, derived via immunoSEQ multiplex PCR, lists solely in-frame clones and lacks some. The sample has tens of thousands of clones; about nine tenths are singletons. This sample is drawn from a study of graft-versus-host responses after intestinal transplantation. Study in general: Uniformly, recipients were administered anti-thymocyte globulin induction with subsequent tacrolimus and steroids for roughly three years.

Whole-study findings and limits: Patients with graft-donor T cell macrochimerism had high graft-versus-host to host-versus-graft clonal ratios in allografts.

The J gene is TRBJ2-1, the V gene TRBV6-6, with D unclear. The material sequenced was ileum tissue, taken 200 to 210 days after intestinal transplant. The receptor was derived from a human patient who received an intestinal transplant, so some T cells may come from the graft donor. The CDR3: CASSYPGGNEQFF. CDR3 nucleotides: TGTGCCAGCAGTTACCCGGGCGGCAATGAGCAGTTCTTC.